This entry lists 31 T cell receptor beta chains sequenced from one sample in a study of blood T cell repertoires in COVID-19. TCRdb's table, derived via immunoSEQ multiplex PCR, lists solely in-frame clones and lacks some. The sample records some 320,000 clones, about 90% being singletons. The sample consisted of peripheral blood. The source of these receptors is a woman between 25 and 40 years old with COVID-19, enrolled during active disease.

The chain combines TRBV11-2 with TRBJ1-1, with TRBD1 matching 7 bases. Germline CDR1 and CDR2: SGHAT and FQNNGV. The length of the CDR3 is 16 residues. The V and J ends lost 7 bases and 5 bases, in that order; junction bases with no gene match: 16. CDR3 nucleotide sequence: TGTGCCAGCACCCCCTTGGGCGCCGGGGGACAGACTGAAGCTTTCTTT. It yields the protein CASTPLGAGGQTEAFF.

This chain joins TRBV3-1 (or the pseudogene TRBV3-2) and TRBJ2-7, with 9 bases matching TRBD2. This CDR3 has 15 residues. The J segment lost 3 bases and the V segment lost 4 bases, leaving 7 bases of the junction unmatched. Per the germline V gene, CDR1 is LGHDT and CDR2 is YNNKEL (reference sequence). CDR3 bases: TGTGCCAGCAGCCCGCTAGCGGGGAGGGACTACGAGCAGTACTTC. This gives the protein CASSPLAGRDYEQYF.

This clone showed up just a few times. This rearrangement joins TRBV19 to TRBJ1-1; D perhaps matches TRBD1 (5 bases). Germline CDR1 LNHDA, CDR2 SQIVND (reference sequence). The CDR3 is 13 residues long. Trimming left V 6 bases short and J 2 bases short, with 10 bases between. CDR3 amino acids: CASSNQGNTEAFF. The CDR3 region has the DNA TGTGCCAGTAGCAACCAGGGAAACACTGAAGCTTTCTTT.

This sequence joins TRBV2 and TRBJ2-3; TRBD1 matches 7 bases. V lost 6 bases to trimming and J lost 2 bases; unmatched junction nucleotides: 8. Germline values: CDR1 SNHLY, CDR2 FYNNEI. This CDR3 has 15 residues. The CDR3: CASRENRGATDTQYF. DNA for the CDR3: TGTGCCAGCAGGGAGAACAGGGGAGCCACAGATACGCAGTATTTT.

In this sample, this clone turned up once. The CDR3: CSVKGMGTEAFF. The CDR3 nucleotides read TGCAGCGTTAAGGGGATGGGGACTGAAGCTTTCTTT. This chain connects TRBV29-1 to TRBJ1-1; D is possibly TRBD1 (5 bases). Germline V gene data show CDR1 as SQVTM and CDR2 as ANQGSEA. The CDR3 length is 12 residues. V was cut by 5 bases and J by 5 bases, with 12 bases left in between.

The rearrangement joins TRBV10-3 to TRBJ2-7, with TRBD1 matching over 8 bases. The junction had 9 bases not matched to a gene; V was cut back by 10 bases and J by 4 bases. The CDR3 runs 13 residues. Looked up from germline, CDR1 is ENHRY and CDR2 is SYGVKD. The CDR3 spells CATTSTGEYEQYF. The CDR3 nucleotides are TGTGCCACCACATCGACAGGGGAATACGAGCAGTACTTC.

This sequence joins TRBV7-9 and TRBJ2-1; D may be TRBD2 (5 bases). Germline V gene lookup returns CDR1 SEHNR and CDR2 FQNEAQ (reference sequence). Trimming stripped 4 bases from V and 0 bases from J, with 13 bases between. The CDR3 is 16 amino acids. Here the CDR3 reads CASSSGGFGSYNEQFF. The CDR3 nucleotides read TGTGCCAGCAGCTCCGGCGGGTTCGGCTCCTACAATGAGCAGTTCTTC.

J is TRBJ2-5 and V is TRBV6-6, with 7 bases aligning to TRBD2. V was clipped by 4 bases and J by 2 bases; unmatched bases: 4. From germline, CDR1 is MNHNY and CDR2 SVGAGI (reference sequence). The CDR3 is made up of 14 amino acids. As DNA, the CDR3 is TGTGCCAGCAGTTTCGTCGGGGGGCAAGAGACCCAGTACTTC. Amino acid sequence: CASSFVGGQETQYF.

The genes are TRBV6-5 and TRBJ2-5; D might be TRBD2 (6 bases). The V end lost 6 bases, the J end lost 2 bases, and 10 bases lay between the germline ends. In germline, CDR1 is MNHEY, CDR2 SVGAGI. CDR3 length equals 13 residues. The CDR3, as DNA: TGTGCCAGCAGGCGGGGTTCGCAAGAGACCCAGTACTTC. It codes for CASRRGSQETQYF.

This chain links TRBV30 with TRBJ2-1; the D is unclear. The germline V gene has CDR1 GTSNPN and CDR2 SVGIG (reference sequence). This CDR3 is 13 amino acids long. Between the trimmed V and J ends, which lost 0 bases and 6 bases, there was a span of 9 bases. CDR3 in amino acids: CAWSVTQLNEQFF. The DNA for the CDR3 is TGTGCCTGGAGTGTAACACAGCTCAATGAGCAGTTCTTC.

The CDR3 sequence: CASSLEGTGREKLFF. The CDR3 nucleotides read TGTGCCAGCAGCTTGGAGGGGACAGGGCGTGAAAAACTGTTTTTT. The gene calls are TRBV5-4 and TRBJ1-4, with 9 bases identical to TRBD1. Per germline, CDR1 SGHNT and CDR2 YYREEE (reference sequence). J lost 7 bases, V lost 0 bases, and 4 bases had no gene match. The CDR3 has 15 amino acids. Full variable domain (remainder filled in from reference TRBV5-4 and TRBJ1-4): ETGVTQSPTHLIKTRGQQVTLRCSSQSGHNTVSWYQQALGQGPQFIFQYYREEENGRGNFPPRFSGLQFPNYSSELNVNALELDDSALYLCASSLEGTGREKLFFGSGTQLSVL.

A few counts support this clone. The chain carries TRBV18 and TRBJ1-1; 7 bases agree with TRBD1. The J segment lost 4 bases and the V segment lost 1 base, leaving 9 bases of the junction unmatched. Germline values: CDR1 KGHSH, CDR2 LQKENI. The CDR3 is made up of 16 amino acids. The CDR3: CASSPRPGAGGTEAFF. Here the CDR3 DNA reads TGTGCCAGCTCACCACGGCCGGGGGCAGGGGGCACTGAAGCTTTCTTT.

The CDR3 is CASSLVGTLNTEAFF. The CDR3 DNA follows: TGTGCCAGCAGCTTAGTAGGGACTTTGAACACTGAAGCTTTCTTT. The rearrangement joins TRBV13 to TRBJ1-1; D is perhaps TRBD1 (5 bases). The CDR3 contains 15 residues. Looked up from germline, CDR1 is PRHDT and CDR2 is FYEKMQ (reference sequence). Trimming stripped 1 base from V and 0 bases from J, with 9 bases between.

The rearrangement links TRBV7-9 to TRBJ1-1; D call uncertain. The CDR3 contains 13 residues. Looked up from germline, CDR1 is SEHNR and CDR2 is FQNEAQ (reference sequence). V lost 4 bases, J lost 3 bases, and 9 bases lay in between. The CDR3 sequence: CASSSDTYTEAFF. In DNA, the CDR3 is TGTGCCAGCAGCTCCGACACTTACACTGAAGCTTTCTTT.

The J gene is TRBJ2-1, the V gene TRBV16, with TRBD2 matching over 8 bases. The V segment lost 2 bases and the J segment 8 bases; nucleotides outside the gene matches: 11. Germline V lookup: CDR1 KGHSY, CDR2 FQNENV. This CDR3 is 16 amino acids long. This CDR3 reads CASSQGLTSGLDEQFF. In nucleotides, the CDR3 is TGTGCCAGCAGCCAAGGATTAACTAGCGGCTTGGATGAGCAGTTCTTC.

This clone was detected once. The rearrangement uses TRBV5-1 and TRBJ1-4; perhaps TRBD1 as D (5 bases). Trimming removed 0 bases at V and 7 bases at J, with 13 bases between. The length of the CDR3 is 15 residues. CDR1 is SGHRS, CDR2 YFSETQ, per germline. The CDR3: CASSLGSGGAEKLFF. CDR3 bases: TGCGCCAGCAGCTTGGGATCCGGGGGTGCTGAAAAACTGTTTTTT.

The chain is built from TRBV5-1 and TRBJ1-5; D call uncertain. Germline V gene lookup returns CDR1 SGHRS and CDR2 YFSETQ. The germline V and J ends were trimmed by 4 bases and 4 bases, with 12 bases remaining between them. CDR3 size: 14 residues. CDR3 sequence reads: CASSAGVGNQPQHF. CDR3 in DNA: TGCGCCAGCAGCGCCGGGGTTGGGAATCAGCCCCAGCATTTT.

This clone has a count of ten or more. The CDR3 region has the DNA TGTGCCAGCAGAAGGGGTTTTAGCTCCTACGAGCAGTACTTC. Its protein is CASRRGFSSYEQYF. V gene TRBV6-5 combines with J gene TRBJ2-7, with D perhaps TRBD1 (5 bases). CDR3 length: 14 residues. V lost 6 bases and J lost 0, with 12 bases in between. Germline lookup yields CDR1 MNHEY and CDR2 SVGAGI.

V usage is TRBV9 and J usage is TRBJ2-1; tentatively, D is TRBD2 (6 bases). This CDR3 is built from 15 residues. Germline V lookup: CDR1 SGDLS, CDR2 YYNGEE. V was cut by 4 bases and J by 4 bases, with 15 bases left in between. CDR3 in DNA: TGTGCCAGCAGCACCCGGGGGAACTCTTACAATGAGCAGTTCTTC. Protein product: CASSTRGNSYNEQFF. The variable domain in full, completed from reference TRBV9 and TRBJ2-1, reads DSGVTQTPKHLITATGQRVTLRCSPRSGDLSVYWYQQSLDQGLQFLIQYYNGEERAKGNILERFSAQQFPDLHSELNLSSLELGDSALYFCASSTRGNSYNEQFFGPGTRLTVL.

The rearrangement joins TRBV5-1 to TRBJ1-6; D may be TRBD1 (5 bases). In germline, CDR1 is SGHRS, CDR2 YFSETQ. Trimming cost V 2 bases and J 15 bases, with 9 bases left between them. The CDR3 contains 11 residues. CDR3 in DNA: TGCGCCAGCAGCTTCCAGGGCATCCTCCACTTT. It codes for CASSFQGILHF.

The chain carries TRBV11-3 and TRBJ1-5; D is perhaps TRBD1 (5 bases). V was cut by 2 bases and J by 0 bases, with 11 bases left in between. Germline assignment: CDR1 SGHNT and CDR2 YENEEA. The length of the CDR3 is 16 residues. The CDR3 DNA sequence: TGTGCCAGCAGCTTACAACAGGAATATAGCAATCAGCCCCAGCATTTT. Its translation: CASSLQQEYSNQPQHF.

V is TRBV11-2 and J is TRBJ2-5, with D tentatively TRBD2 (5 bases). Per the germline V gene, CDR1 is SGHAT and CDR2 is FQNNGV. This CDR3 spans 12 amino acids. V was pared by 7 bases and J by 4 bases, with 10 bases between. CDR3 sequence (DNA): TGTGCCAGCAACCGGGGTGGAGAGACCCAGTACTTC. Translation: CASNRGGETQYF.

V is TRBV5-1 and J is TRBJ2-5; tentatively, D is TRBD1 (6 bases). The CDR3 has 14 amino acids. CDR1 and CDR2 from the germline V gene are SGHRS and YFSETQ. V was shortened by 5 bases and J by 3 bases, with 14 bases between the two germline ends. In DNA, the CDR3 is TGCGCCAGCAGGGGGGCTAGCACCGAAGAGACCCAGTACTTC. It yields the protein CASRGASTEETQYF.

The rearrangement joins TRBV12-5 to TRBJ2-7; tentative D call: TRBD1 (6 bases). CDR1 LGHNT and CDR2 FRNRAP come from the germline V gene. CDR3 length: 17 residues. V gave up 7 bases and J gave up 0 bases, with 22 bases separating them. The CDR3 loop reads CASAPTRQARPSYEQYF. The CDR3 region has the DNA TGTGCTAGTGCCCCCACCAGACAGGCGAGACCCTCCTACGAGCAGTACTTC.

This clone was seen just once. The chain recombines TRBV3-1 (or the pseudogene TRBV3-2) with TRBJ2-7; 7 bases agree with TRBD2. The CDR3 is 13 amino acids. Losses at the gene ends were 2 bases for V and 6 bases for J; bases not matched to a gene: 4. Germline V gene sequence: CDR1 LGHDT, CDR2 YNNKEL (reference sequence). The CDR3 sequence is CASSQLLATEQYF. The CDR3 DNA sequence: TGTGCCAGCAGCCAACTACTAGCGACCGAGCAGTACTTC.

This clone was detected only a few times. The rearrangement uses TRBV14 and TRBJ2-5; a weak D match, TRBD1 (6 bases). CDR1 is SGHDN and CDR2 is FVKESK in the germline V gene. Trimming cost V 4 bases and J 5 bases, with 17 bases left between them. The CDR3 has 15 amino acids. In DNA form, the CDR3 reads TGTGCCAGCAGCCGGGGCCAGGGGAGACGGGAGACCCAGTACTTC. Encoded protein: CASSRGQGRRETQYF.

This clone appeared once. This rearrangement joins TRBV19 to TRBJ2-7; 11 bases align to TRBD1. The V segment lost 6 bases and the J segment 2 bases; nucleotides outside the gene matches: 9. The CDR3 contains 16 residues. Germline assignment: CDR1 LNHDA and CDR2 SQIVND (reference sequence). The CDR3 DNA sequence: TGTGCCAGTAGGAGAACGGCGGGACAGGGGGCCTACGAGCAGTACTTC. As protein: CASRRTAGQGAYEQYF.

This chain links TRBV11-2 with TRBJ2-1; 10 bases map to TRBD2. The CDR3 loop spans 15 amino acids. The germline V gene has CDR1 SGHAT and CDR2 FQNNGV. The J segment lost 4 bases and the V segment lost 7 bases, leaving 7 bases of the junction unmatched. CDR3 sequence: CASMEQLAGYNEQFF. The DNA for the CDR3 is TGTGCCAGCATGGAACAACTAGCGGGATACAATGAGCAGTTCTTC.

The chain joins TRBV5-4 to TRBJ1-6, with 9 bases fitting TRBD1. In germline, CDR1 is SGHNT, CDR2 YYREEE (reference sequence). Trimming cost V 4 bases and J 11 bases; bases outside gene matches: 16. This CDR3 has 17 amino acids. The CDR3, as DNA: TGTGCCAGCAGCGGAACAGGGGGCGCGAGTGTGGGCACACCCCTCCACTTT. Protein sequence: CASSGTGGASVGTPLHF.

In this sample, this clone turned up a few times. This rearrangement joins TRBV5-1 to TRBJ1-1, with D unresolved. The V end was cut by 4 bases, the J end by 11 bases, with 15 bases between. Germline CDR1 SGHRS, CDR2 YFSETQ. This CDR3 has 12 amino acids. CDR3: CASSAGSSVAFF. The CDR3 coding sequence is TGCGCCAGCAGCGCCGGTTCCAGCGTGGCTTTCTTT.

The rearrangement joins TRBV5-1 to TRBJ1-1; D is undetermined. CDR1 is SGHRS and CDR2 is YFSETQ in the germline V gene. The CDR3 has 15 amino acids. V lost 4 bases and J lost 1, with 14 bases in between. In DNA form, the CDR3 reads TGCGCCAGCAGCAAGGAGGGCCGATCGAACACTGAAGCTTTCTTT. Translated, it gives CASSKEGRSNTEAFF.